Reported below is one T cell receptor beta chain. Its antigen is unidentified. The read terminates 3 residues before the CDR3 end, so the remaining end is supplied by the germline J gene. This sample is drawn from a study of T cells in women clearing cervical HPV infection. Average input was roughly 1,200 ng genomic DNA for immunoSEQ TCR beta CDR3 amplification. The method was immunoSEQ multiplex PCR; TCRdb's version includes in-frame clones alone and lacks a portion of them. The sample table sets out some 46,000 clones. Trimming stripped 2 bases from V and 3 bases from J, with 14 bases between. The CDR3 consists of 14 residues. Germline lookup yields CDR1 SQVTM and CDR2 ANQGSEA. Notes on the study in general: TRBV6-7 relative abundance averaged roughly 0.1% in cases and around 0.17% in controls.

The V call is TRBV29-1, the J call TRBJ2-7; D is possibly TRBD2 (7 bases). The sequencing input was blood buffy coat. This sequence was found in a woman aged 18-69 years with a cervical HPV16 infection that either progressed to CIN3+ or cleared (not recorded which). Here the CDR3 reads CSVEPGGRNYEQYF. Partial CDR3 DNA: TGCAGCGTTGAACCGGGGGGCCGTAACTACGAG.